The sample holds a few counts of the clone carrying this TCR beta chain. The data are from a study of T-cell memory formation after mild COVID-19. TCRdb re-called the 5' RACE reads through MiXCR, storing one row per CDR3 protein. The sample includes fewer than 50,000 distinct CDR3 sequences, 9.5% to 15% seen only once; the top ten take approximately 25%. The ends were cut back, 4 bases at V and 1 base at J, with 7 bases in the middle. The germline V gene encodes CDR1 LGHNA and CDR2 YSLEER. This CDR3 is built from 14 residues. This receptor was identified in a man aged 18 to 35 who had mild COVID-19 (a few samples of this study predate the infection). Cell type and time point are not known. Sequences were obtained from PBMCs or a T cell subset sorted from them (not recorded which). This sequence joins TRBV4-3 and TRBJ2-2; no firm D call. DNA of the CDR3: TGCGCCAGCAGCCCAAGGCAGAACACCGGGGAGCTGTTTTTT. It codes for CASSPRQNTGELFF.